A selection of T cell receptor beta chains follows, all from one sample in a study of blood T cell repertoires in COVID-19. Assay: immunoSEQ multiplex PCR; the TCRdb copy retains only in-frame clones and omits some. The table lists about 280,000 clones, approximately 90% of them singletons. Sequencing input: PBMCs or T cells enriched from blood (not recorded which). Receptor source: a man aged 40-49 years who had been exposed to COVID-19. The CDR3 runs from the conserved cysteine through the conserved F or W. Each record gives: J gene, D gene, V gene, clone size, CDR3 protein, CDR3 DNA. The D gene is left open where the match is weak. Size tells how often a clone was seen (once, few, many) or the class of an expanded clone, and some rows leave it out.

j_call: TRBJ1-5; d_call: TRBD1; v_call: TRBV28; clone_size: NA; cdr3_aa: CASSSPGGHNQPQHF; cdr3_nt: TGTGCCAGCAGTTCCCCAGGGGGCCACAATCAGCCCCAGCATTTT
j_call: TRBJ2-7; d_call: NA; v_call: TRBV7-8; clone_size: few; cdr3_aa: CASSGGMSYEQYF; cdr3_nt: TGTGCCAGCAGCGGCGGGATGTCCTACGAGCAGTACTTC
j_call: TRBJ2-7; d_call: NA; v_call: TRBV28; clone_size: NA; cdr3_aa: CASSLYGPPNAGTTYEQYF; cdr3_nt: TGTGCCAGCAGTTTATATGGACCCCCAAACGCGGGAACGACCTACGAGCAGTACTTC
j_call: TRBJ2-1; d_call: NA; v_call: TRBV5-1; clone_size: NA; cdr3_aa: CASSFFGDEQFF; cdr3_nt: TGCGCCAGCAGCTTTTTCGGGGATGAGCAGTTCTTC
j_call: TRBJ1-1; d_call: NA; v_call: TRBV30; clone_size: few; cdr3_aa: CAWKGQGYTEAFF; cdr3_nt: TGTGCCTGGAAGGGGCAGGGATACACTGAAGCTTTCTTT
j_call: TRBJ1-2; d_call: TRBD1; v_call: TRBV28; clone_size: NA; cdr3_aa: CASSLPRGQFGYTF; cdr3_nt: TGTGCCAGCAGTTTGCCCAGGGGGCAATTTGGCTACACCTTC
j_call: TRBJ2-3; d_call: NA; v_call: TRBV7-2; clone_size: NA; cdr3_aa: CASSLLGGRDTQYF; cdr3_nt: TGTGCCAGCAGCTTATTGGGCGGGCGAGATACGCAGTATTTT
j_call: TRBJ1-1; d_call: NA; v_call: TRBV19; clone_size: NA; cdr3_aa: CASSIGGIEAFF; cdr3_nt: TGTGCCAGTAGTATCGGAGGGATTGAAGCTTTCTTT
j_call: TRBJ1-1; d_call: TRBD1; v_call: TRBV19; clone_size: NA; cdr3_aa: CASSISRGYTEAFF; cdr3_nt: TGTGCCAGTAGTATTTCCAGGGGGTACACTGAAGCTTTCTTT
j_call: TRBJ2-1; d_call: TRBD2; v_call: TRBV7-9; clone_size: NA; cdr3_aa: CASSSGGRPYNEQFF; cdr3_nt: TGTGCCAGCAGCTCCGGCGGGAGACCCTACAATGAGCAGTTCTTC
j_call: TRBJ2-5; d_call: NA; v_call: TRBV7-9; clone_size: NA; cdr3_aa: CASSLGGQGQETQYF; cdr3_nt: TGTGCCAGCAGCTTAGGAGGCCAGGGGCAAGAGACCCAGTACTTC
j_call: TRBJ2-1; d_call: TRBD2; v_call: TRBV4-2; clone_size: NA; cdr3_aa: CASSQGGGPNPGDEQFF; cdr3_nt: TGTGCCAGCAGCCAAGGGGGAGGGCCAAACCCCGGGGATGAGCAGTTCTTC
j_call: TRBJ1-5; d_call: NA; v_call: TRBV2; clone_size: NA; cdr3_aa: CASSDRGNQPQHF; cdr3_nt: TGTGCCAGCAGTGACCGGGGTAATCAGCCCCAGCATTTT
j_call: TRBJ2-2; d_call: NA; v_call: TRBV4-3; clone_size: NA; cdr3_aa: CASSHPSRVQNTGELFF; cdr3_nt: TGCGCCAGCAGTCACCCGTCCAGGGTCCAAAACACCGGGGAGCTGTTTTTT
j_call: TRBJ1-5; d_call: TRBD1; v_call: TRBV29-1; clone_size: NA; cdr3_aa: CSVEEDRGQPQHF; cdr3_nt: TGCAGCGTTGAAGAGGACAGGGGGCAGCCCCAGCATTTT
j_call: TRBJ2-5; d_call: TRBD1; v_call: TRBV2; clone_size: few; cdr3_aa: CASSDDRGQVETQYF; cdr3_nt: TGTGCCAGCAGTGATGACAGGGGGCAGGTAGAGACCCAGTACTTC
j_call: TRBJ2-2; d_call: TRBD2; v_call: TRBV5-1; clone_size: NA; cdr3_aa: CASSTRVGSGTTGELFF; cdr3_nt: TGCGCCAGCAGCACAAGGGTGGGTAGCGGGACGACCGGGGAGCTGTTTTTT
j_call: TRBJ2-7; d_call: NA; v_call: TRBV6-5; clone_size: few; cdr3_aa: CASSYSRLAYEQYF; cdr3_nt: TGTGCCAGCAGTTACTCGCGGCTAGCCTACGAGCAGTACTTC
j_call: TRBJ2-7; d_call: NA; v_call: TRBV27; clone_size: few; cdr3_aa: CASSPGTRKSYEQYF; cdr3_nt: TGTGCCAGCAGTCCCGGGACACGAAAATCGTACGAGCAGTACTTC
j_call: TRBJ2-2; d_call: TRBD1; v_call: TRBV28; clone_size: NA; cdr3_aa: CASSTQGAGTGELFF; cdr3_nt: TGTGCCAGCAGTACACAGGGGGCTGGTACCGGGGAGCTGTTTTTT
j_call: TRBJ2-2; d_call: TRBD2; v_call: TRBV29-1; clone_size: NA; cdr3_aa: CSVDSSLAGGPAGELFF; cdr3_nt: TGCAGCGTTGATTCGTCGCTAGCGGGAGGGCCGGCCGGGGAGCTGTTTTTT
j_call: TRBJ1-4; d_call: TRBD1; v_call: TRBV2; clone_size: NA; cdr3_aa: CAGRQGLDYNEKLFF; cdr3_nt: TGTGCCGGAAGACAGGGACTAGACTATAATGAAAAACTGTTTTTT
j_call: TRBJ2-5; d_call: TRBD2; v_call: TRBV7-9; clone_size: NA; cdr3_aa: CASSLELAGGVSETQYF; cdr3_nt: TGTGCCAGCAGCTTAGAACTAGCGGGAGGGGTCTCAGAGACCCAGTACTTC
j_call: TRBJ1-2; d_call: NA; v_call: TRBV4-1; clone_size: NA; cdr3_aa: CASTQSEGFDLYGYTF; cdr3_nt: TGCGCCAGTACACAGAGTGAAGGTTTCGACCTCTATGGCTACACCTTC
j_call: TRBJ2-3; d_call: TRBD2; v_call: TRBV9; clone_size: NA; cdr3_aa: CASSASGLAGATDTQYF; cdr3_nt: TGTGCCAGCAGCGCCTCCGGGTTAGCGGGAGCGACAGATACGCAGTATTTT
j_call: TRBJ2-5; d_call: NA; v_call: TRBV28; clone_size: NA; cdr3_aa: CASSLAGTGETQYF; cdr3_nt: TGTGCCAGCAGTTTAGCGGGAACGGGAGAGACCCAGTACTTC
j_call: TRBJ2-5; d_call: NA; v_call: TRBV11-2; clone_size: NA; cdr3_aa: CASSLVSYQETQYF; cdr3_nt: TGTGCCAGCAGCTTAGTCTCGTACCAAGAGACCCAGTACTTC
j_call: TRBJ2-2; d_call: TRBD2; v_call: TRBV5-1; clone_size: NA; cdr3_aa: CASSPMSSGRKNTGELFF; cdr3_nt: TGCGCCAGCAGCCCTATGTCTAGCGGGAGGAAGAACACCGGGGAGCTGTTTTTT
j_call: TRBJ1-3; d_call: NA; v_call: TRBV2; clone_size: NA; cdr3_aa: CASSERQLSFSTIYF; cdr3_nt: TGTGCCAGCAGTGAAAGACAGCTCTCTTTTAGCACCATATATTTT
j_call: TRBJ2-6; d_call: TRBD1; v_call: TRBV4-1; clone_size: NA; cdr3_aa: CASSRRDRVTLGANVLTF; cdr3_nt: TGCGCCAGCAGCCGTCGGGACAGGGTAACTCTGGGCGCCAACGTCCTGACTTTC
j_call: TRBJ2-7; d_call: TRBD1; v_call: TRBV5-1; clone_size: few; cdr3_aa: CASSPPDRGYEQYF; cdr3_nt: TGCGCCAGCAGCCCCCCCGACAGGGGCTACGAGCAGTACTTC
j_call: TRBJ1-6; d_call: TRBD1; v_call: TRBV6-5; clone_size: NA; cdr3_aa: CASSQTGGRSPLHF; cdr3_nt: TGTGCCAGCAGTCAAACAGGGGGTAGATCACCCCTCCACTTT
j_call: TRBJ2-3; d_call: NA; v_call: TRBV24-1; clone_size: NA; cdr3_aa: CATSTSADTQYF; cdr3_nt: TGTGCCACCAGTACCTCGGCAGATACGCAGTATTTT
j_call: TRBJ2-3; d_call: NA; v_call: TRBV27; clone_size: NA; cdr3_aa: CASSHTSLADTQYF; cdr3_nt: TGTGCCAGCAGTCACACTAGTTTGGCAGATACGCAGTATTTT
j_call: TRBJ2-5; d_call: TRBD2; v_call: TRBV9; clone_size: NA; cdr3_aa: CASSVDTGGRETQYF; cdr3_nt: TGTGCCAGCAGCGTAGACACGGGAGGGCGAGAGACCCAGTACTTC
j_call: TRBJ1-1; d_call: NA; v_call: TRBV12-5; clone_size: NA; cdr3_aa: CASGSALLDDRLNTEAFF; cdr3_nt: TGTGCTAGTGGTTCCGCACTGCTCGATGACAGGTTGAACACTGAAGCTTTCTTT
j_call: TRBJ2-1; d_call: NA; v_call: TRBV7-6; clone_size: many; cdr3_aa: CASSLSYSTYNEQFF; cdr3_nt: TGTGCCAGCAGCTTATCCTATAGCACCTACAATGAGCAGTTCTTC
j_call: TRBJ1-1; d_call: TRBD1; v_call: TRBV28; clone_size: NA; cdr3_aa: CASSIAGQGIGTEAFF; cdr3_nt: TGTGCCAGCAGCATTGCCGGACAGGGGATAGGCACTGAAGCTTTCTTT
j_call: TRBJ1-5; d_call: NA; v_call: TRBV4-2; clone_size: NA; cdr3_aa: CASSQDQAYSNQPQHF; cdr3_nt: TGTGCCAGCAGCCAAGATCAAGCTTATAGCAATCAGCCCCAGCATTTT
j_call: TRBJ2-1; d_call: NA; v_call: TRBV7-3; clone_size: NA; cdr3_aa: CASSLTAGYNEQFF; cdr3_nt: TGTGCCAGCAGCTTAACCGCCGGTTATAATGAGCAGTTCTTC
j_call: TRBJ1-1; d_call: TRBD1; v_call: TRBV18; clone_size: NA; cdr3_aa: CASSSRDRGYAFF; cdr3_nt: TGTGCCAGCTCAAGCCGGGACAGGGGTTACGCTTTCTTT
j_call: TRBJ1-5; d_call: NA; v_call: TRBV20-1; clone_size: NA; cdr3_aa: CSASAGAYNQPQHF; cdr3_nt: TGCAGTGCTAGTGCAGGGGCCTACAATCAGCCCCAGCATTTT
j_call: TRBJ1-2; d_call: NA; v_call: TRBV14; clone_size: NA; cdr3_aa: CASSQVFSQPSYGYTF; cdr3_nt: TGTGCCAGCAGCCAAGTCTTCTCACAGCCCTCTTATGGCTACACCTTC
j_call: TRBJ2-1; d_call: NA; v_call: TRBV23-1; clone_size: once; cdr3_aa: CASSQSTGGAQFF; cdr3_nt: TGCGCCAGCAGTCAATCGACCGGGGGAGCGCAGTTCTTC
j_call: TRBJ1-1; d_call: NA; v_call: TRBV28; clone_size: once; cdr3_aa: CASNLHSIDTEAFF; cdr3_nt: TGTGCCAGCAACCTACACAGCATCGACACTGAAGCTTTCTTT
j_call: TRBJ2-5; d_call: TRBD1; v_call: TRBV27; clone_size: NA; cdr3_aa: CASSWTGGADQETQYF; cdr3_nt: TGTGCCAGCAGTTGGACAGGGGGCGCGGACCAAGAGACCCAGTACTTC
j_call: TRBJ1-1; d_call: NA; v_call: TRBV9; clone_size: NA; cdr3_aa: CASSAGSGTEAFF; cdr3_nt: TGTGCCAGCAGCGCAGGAAGTGGGACTGAAGCTTTCTTT
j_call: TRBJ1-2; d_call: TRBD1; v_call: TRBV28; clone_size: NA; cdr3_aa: CASKQGFFTPSNYGYTF; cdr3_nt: TGTGCCAGCAAACAGGGGTTCTTTACTCCTTCTAACTATGGCTACACCTTC
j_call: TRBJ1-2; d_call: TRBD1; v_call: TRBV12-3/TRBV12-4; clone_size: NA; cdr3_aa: CASSRRTGEGYTF; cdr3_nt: TGTGCCAGCAGCCGCCGGACAGGGGAAGGCTACACCTTC
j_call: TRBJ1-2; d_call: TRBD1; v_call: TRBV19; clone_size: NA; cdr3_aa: CASSTTGTGRLSDYGYTF; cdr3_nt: TGTGCCAGTAGCACAACCGGGACAGGGCGGCTGAGTGACTATGGCTACACCTTC
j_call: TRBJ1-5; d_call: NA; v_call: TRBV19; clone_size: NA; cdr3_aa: CASSLSVGQPQHF; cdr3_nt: TGTGCCAGTAGCCTAAGCGTCGGGCAGCCCCAGCATTTT
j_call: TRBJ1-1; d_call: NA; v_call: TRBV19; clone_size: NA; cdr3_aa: CASIPTAWLTEAFF; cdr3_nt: TGTGCCAGTATCCCGACTGCCTGGCTCACTGAAGCTTTCTTT
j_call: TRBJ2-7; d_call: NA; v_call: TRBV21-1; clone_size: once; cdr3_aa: CASSKSYNGEPYEQYF; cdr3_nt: TGTGCCAGCAGCAAAAGCTACAACGGGGAGCCTTACGAGCAGTACTTC
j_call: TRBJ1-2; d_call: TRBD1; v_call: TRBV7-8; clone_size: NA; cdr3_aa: CASSQELTGEGYTF; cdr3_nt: TGTGCCAGCAGCCAGGAACTGACAGGGGAAGGCTACACCTTC